A single T cell receptor (beta chain) is shown here with its context. Its specificity is unknown. The sample comes from a study of cytotoxic CD8 clonotypes in ibrutinib-treated CLL. Study in general: Of the patients, around 12 were relapsed/refractory, under 16 treatment-naive and approximately 18 IGHV unmutated.

Libraries were prepared by immunoSEQ multiplex PCR; TCRdb keeps only in-frame clonotypes and omits some of them. The table has about 130,000 clones, 84% seen once. V gave up 4 bases and J gave up 0 bases, with 15 bases separating them. The CDR3 has 16 residues. From germline, CDR1 is SGHRS and CDR2 YFSETQ. Regarding the study as a whole: Public clonotypes, an uncommon group, contracted or remained stable on treatment. At progression, clonality fell back toward baseline after rising at ibrutinib response. Collection times varied between progressing and sustained-remission patients.

Sequencing used PBMCs, obtained after 24 months of ibrutinib treatment. The chain carries TRBV5-1 and TRBJ2-3; D is perhaps TRBD1 or TRBD2 (5 bases each). The origin of this receptor is a human donor with chronic lymphocytic leukemia. DNA for the CDR3: TGCGCCAGCAGCAGTGAGGGGTTAAAAAGCACAGATACGCAGTATTTT. Its protein is CASSSEGLKSTDTQYF.